A single sample gave rise to the 19 T cell receptor beta chains below, sequenced in a study of response to subunit inactivated influenza vaccine. TCRdb reprocessed the RT-PCR reads via MiXCR and lists one record per CDR3 protein. The table has approximately 500,000 distinct CDR3 sequences, 12% to 15% seen once; the top ten hold roughly 10%. This specimen was PBMCs from blood, taken 12 days after vaccination. All receptors derive from a man aged 50-60 years who received an inactivated influenza vaccine.

In nucleotides, the CDR3 is TGTGCCAGCAGTAAGGGACAGATCTACGAGCAGTACTTC. This codes for CASSKGQIYEQYF. The V and J genes are TRBV12-3 or TRBV12-4 and TRBJ2-7, with 7 nucleotides matching TRBD1. There are 13 residues in the CDR3. With V trimmed by 5 bases and J by 3 bases, 4 bases remained unmatched.

The genes are TRBV29-1 and TRBJ2-1; possible D gene TRBD1, 6 bases. There are 11 residues in the CDR3. CDR1 and CDR2 (germline): SQVTM, ANQGSEA. The V end lost 6 bases, the J end lost 9 bases, and 12 bases lay between the germline ends. The CDR3 loop is CSVDRQGEQFF. The CDR3 DNA sequence: TGCAGCGTAGACAGGCAGGGTGAGCAGTTCTTC.

V and J are TRBV5-4 and TRBJ2-3; 7 bases match TRBD2. V shed 4 bases and J 6 bases; nucleotides not matched to a gene: 11. Per the germline V gene, CDR1 is SGHNT and CDR2 is YYREEE (reference sequence). The CDR3 consists of 15 residues. The CDR3 nucleotides are TGTGCCAGCAGCCGGTCTAGCGGCCTTAGGGATACGCAGTATTTT. It yields the protein CASSRSSGLRDTQYF. The variable domain in full, with the rest retrieved from reference TRBV5-4 and TRBJ2-3, is ETGVTQSPTHLIKTRGQQVTLRCSSQSGHNTVSWYQQALGQGPQFIFQYYREEENGRGNFPPRFSGLQFPNYSSELNVNALELDDSALYLCASSRSSGLRDTQYFGPGTRLTVL.

This clonotype was detected a few times. The chain has TRBV10-3 and TRBJ2-1; 10 positions match TRBD1. Trimming cost V 1 base and J 4 bases; bases outside gene matches: 4. The CDR3 covers 16 residues. Germline CDR1 and CDR2: ENHRY and SYGVKD. CDR3 sequence reads: CAISEYRDRGYNEQFF. In DNA form, the CDR3 reads TGTGCCATCAGTGAGTACCGGGACAGGGGTTACAATGAGCAGTTCTTC.

There are a few counts of this clonotype. The rearrangement links TRBV3-1 to TRBJ1-1; a possible D gene is TRBD1 (5 bases). CDR1 and CDR2 from the germline V gene are LGHDT and YNNKEL (reference sequence). The CDR3 spans 13 residues. The V gene lost 7 bases and the J gene lost 7 bases, with 16 bases spanning the gap. The CDR3 DNA sequence: TGTGCCAGCAAAATCCAGGGTTTGGATGAAGCTTTCTTT. This sequence encodes CASKIQGLDEAFF.

This clonotype showed up many times. The V gene is TRBV6-5, the J gene TRBJ1-3; unclear D gene. The CDR3 has 17 amino acids. Germline values: CDR1 MNHEY, CDR2 SVGAGI. Trimming pared 0 bases from V and 6 bases from J, leaving 18 bases between. CDR3 loop: CASSYSFSTPGENTIYF. CDR3 nucleotides: TGTGCCAGCAGTTACTCGTTCTCGACCCCCGGAGAAAACACCATATATTTT.

The chain joins TRBV5-1 to TRBJ2-1; possible D gene TRBD1, 8 bases. Trimming stripped 5 bases from V and 1 base from J, with 16 bases between. Germline assignment: CDR1 SGHRS and CDR2 YFSETQ. This CDR3 contains 16 residues. The CDR3 DNA reads TGCGCCAGCAGTTGGGGGGGACAGGTGTCCTACAATGAGCAGTTCTTC. Protein product: CASSWGGQVSYNEQFF.

This clonotype occurred a few times. The chain combines TRBV6-5 with TRBJ1-6, with 11 bases fitting TRBD1. V gave up 2 bases and J gave up 5 bases; unmatched junction bases: 2. This CDR3 is 16 amino acids long. CDR1 MNHEY and CDR2 SVGAGI come from the germline V gene. CDR3 sequence (DNA): TGTGCCAGCAGTTACGGACAGGGGGCCCATAATTCACCCCTCCACTTT. Translating it yields CASSYGQGAHNSPLHF.

This clonotype was seen more than once but under ten times. V gene TRBV10-3 combines with J gene TRBJ1-5; D is undetermined. Germline lookup yields CDR1 ENHRY and CDR2 SYGVKD. Trimming cost V 6 bases and J 3 bases, with 9 bases left between them. This CDR3 region has 13 residues. CDR3 nucleotide sequence: TGTGCCATCAGGGGAGGGATCAATCAGCCCCAGCATTTT. It translates to CAIRGGINQPQHF.

The chain employs TRBV7-2 and TRBJ2-7, with unresolved D. Germline CDR1 and CDR2: SGHTA and FQGNSA. With 10 bases removed from V and 3 bases from J, the gap between germline ends came to 19 bases. The CDR3 totals 14 residues. CDR3 amino acids: CATRKGPMNYEQYF. The CDR3 nucleotides read TGTGCCACCCGGAAGGGTCCCATGAACTACGAGCAGTACTTC.

This clonotype was detected only a few times. The genes are TRBV6-2 or TRBV6-3 and TRBJ2-1; 8 nucleotides agree with TRBD2. The CDR3 length is 13 residues. J was trimmed by 6 bases and V by 6 bases; bases with no gene match: 4. Germline values: CDR1 MNHEY, CDR2 SVGEGT. DNA of the CDR3: TGTGCCAGCAGACGCACTAGCGGCAATGAGCAGTTCTTC. This encodes CASRRTSGNEQFF.

The chain employs TRBV5-1 and TRBJ1-1, with D uncertain. The CDR3 spans 15 residues. Trimming cost V 3 bases and J 3 bases, with 15 bases left between them. CDR1 and CDR2 from the germline V gene are SGHRS and YFSETQ. The CDR3 region is CASSWGADVDTEAFF. The CDR3 DNA follows: TGCGCCAGCAGCTGGGGAGCTGATGTGGACACTGAAGCTTTCTTT.

The rearrangement links TRBV20-1 to TRBJ1-1; D might be TRBD1 (5 bases). V was pared by 2 bases and J by 7 bases, with 8 bases between. The germline V gene encodes CDR1 DFQATT and CDR2 SNEGSKA (reference sequence). This CDR3 region has 11 residues. The CDR3 protein is CSARSGLEAFF. Written as DNA, the CDR3 is TGCAGTGCTAGATCGGGACTTGAAGCTTTCTTT.

V is TRBV5-1 and J is TRBJ1-2, with 7 bases matching TRBD1. The CDR3 covers 14 residues. V shed 0 bases, J shed 7 bases, and the junction held 6 bases outside the gene matches. Germline V gives CDR1 SGHRS, CDR2 YFSETQ. CDR3 loop: CASSLGQGSGGYTF. CDR3 nucleotide sequence: TGCGCCAGCAGCTTGGGACAGGGTTCGGGTGGCTACACCTTC.

This clonotype was detected a few times. The chain combines TRBV15 with TRBJ2-7; D perhaps matches TRBD1 (5 bases). This CDR3 region has 13 residues. V was pared by 3 bases and J by 4 bases, with 10 bases between. The germline V gene has CDR1 LNHNV and CDR2 YYDKDF (reference sequence). The CDR3 coding sequence is TGTGCCACCAGCAGCATGCCAGGGTACGAGCAGTACTTC. Its translation is CATSSMPGYEQYF.

This clonotype was counted a few times. The CDR3 nucleotides read TGTGCCAGCAGCTTACCGGGACTAGCGGCCCTGAGCTCCTACGAGCAGTACTTC. This codes for CASSLPGLAALSSYEQYF. This chain links TRBV5-6 with TRBJ2-7; 11 bases are a match to TRBD2. V lost 2 bases and J lost 0; bases outside the gene matches: 10. Germline V gene data show CDR1 as SGHDT and CDR2 as YYEEEE. The CDR3 length is 18 residues.

The rearrangement links TRBV3-1 to TRBJ1-1, with D hard to call. V lost 1 base and J 3 bases, leaving 12 bases between the germline ends. The CDR3 covers 15 residues. Looked up from germline, CDR1 is LGHDT and CDR2 is YNNKEL (reference sequence). Here the CDR3 DNA reads TGTGCCAGCAGCCAAGCCCTTTCTTGGGACACTGAAGCTTTCTTT. This encodes CASSQALSWDTEAFF.

The chain combines TRBV7-2 with TRBJ2-1, with 8 bases that match TRBD2. The CDR3 length is 17 residues. V was clipped by 8 bases and J by 2 bases; unmatched bases: 14. Germline CDR1 reads SGHTA; CDR2 reads FQGNSA. CDR3 nucleotide sequence: TGTGCCAGCTACTCCATCATGGGGCGGGGGGCCTACAATGAGCAGTTCTTC. This gives the protein CASYSIMGRGAYNEQFF.

This chain connects TRBV5-1 to TRBJ2-1; D is undetermined. This CDR3 contains 16 residues. V was trimmed by 0 bases and J by 3 bases, leaving 13 bases between them. Germline CDR1 is SGHRS and CDR2 is YFSETQ. CDR3 nucleotides: TGCGCCAGCAGCTTGGAGTCATCTCCTGGCTACAATGAGCAGTTCTTC. The encoded protein is CASSLESSPGYNEQFF.